A selection of T cell receptor beta chains follows, all from one sample in a study of blood T cell repertoires in COVID-19. Sequencing used immunoSEQ multiplex PCR; TCRdb keeps in-frame clones, though not all of them. Of about 150,000 clones listed, about nine tenths were seen once; the top ten hold approximately 4.3%. The sample was PBMCs or T cells enriched from blood (not recorded which). These receptors were obtained from a woman aged 40-49 years who had been exposed to COVID-19. Both conserved end residues are part of each CDR3. The order of the fields is J gene, D gene, clone size, V gene, CDR3 length, CDR3 DNA, CDR3 protein. D genes are given only for firm matches. Clone size is not always given. Where it is, it says once, few, many or a class for expanded clones.

>TRBJ2-6|.|.|TRBV28|12
TGTGCCAGCAACTCGGGGGCCAACGTCCTGACTTTC
CASNSGANVLTF
>TRBJ1-2|TRBD1|.|TRBV5-1|12
TGCGCCAGCAGCTTAGGAGGGGGCGGCTACACCTTC
CASSLGGGGYTF
>TRBJ1-2|.|.|TRBV28|11
TGTGCCAGCAGTCTTCCCCCGGGGTACACCTTC
CASSLPPGYTF
>TRBJ1-3|TRBD1|once|TRBV10-3|16
TGTGCCACGCACCCAACGACAGGGGGCTCTGGAAACACCATATATTTT
CATHPTTGGSGNTIYF
>TRBJ1-5|.|.|TRBV10-3|14
TGTGCCATCAGTCAGGGGCAGATCAATCAGCCCCAGCATTTT
CAISQGQINQPQHF
>TRBJ2-7|.|.|TRBV5-1|16
TGCGCCAGCAGCTTGGCCGCGGGATTTAGGTCCTACGAGCAGTACTTC
CASSLAAGFRSYEQYF
>TRBJ1-1|TRBD1|few|TRBV19|16
TGTGCCAGTAGTAGAAACAAAAACAGGGGTGGCACTGAAGCTTTCTTT
CASSRNKNRGGTEAFF
>TRBJ2-1|TRBD2|once|TRBV5-4|15
TGTGCCAGCAGCCCGCTAGCGGGAGGTGGTGGTGAGCAGTTCTTC
CASSPLAGGGGEQFF
>TRBJ1-2|TRBD1|.|TRBV27|14
TGTGCCAGCAGTTCAGACAGGGGAGCCTATGGCTACACCTTC
CASSSDRGAYGYTF
>TRBJ2-2|TRBD2|.|TRBV5-4|14
TGTGCCAGCACCCTAGCGGGGGGTTCCGGGGAGCTGTTTTTT
CASTLAGGSGELFF
>TRBJ2-5|TRBD1|.|TRBV28|15
TGTGCCAGCAGTCAAGGGGGCAGGGGGCGAGAGACCCAGTACTTC
CASSQGGRGRETQYF
>TRBJ1-4|.|.|TRBV3-1/TRBV3-2|14
TGTGCCAGCAGCCTACCTGGGCGGGTTGAAAAACTGTTTTTT
CASSLPGRVEKLFF
>TRBJ2-1|TRBD2|.|TRBV6-5|15
TGTGCCAGCGTTGAGGCGGGAGGGGAATACAATGAGCAGTTCTTC
CASVEAGGEYNEQFF
>TRBJ2-3|.|.|TRBV27|17
TGTGCCAGCATCCCATCGTGGCTAGCGACTAGCACAGATACGCAGTATTTT
CASIPSWLATSTDTQYF
>TRBJ2-7|.|.|TRBV28|12
TGTGCCAGCAGATCGGGGACCTACGAGCAGTACTTC
CASRSGTYEQYF
>TRBJ2-7|.|.|TRBV12-3/TRBV12-4|12
TGTGCCAGCAGTTGGGGGGCCTACGAGCAGTACTTC
CASSWGAYEQYF
>TRBJ2-7|TRBD1|.|TRBV11-2|15
TGTGCCAGCAGCTTAACTAGGACAGGAGCTGGCGAGCAGTACTTC
CASSLTRTGAGEQYF
>TRBJ1-1|TRBD1|.|TRBV19|12
TGTGCCAGTATGGCAGGGGGCACTGAAGCTTTCTTT
CASMAGGTEAFF
>TRBJ2-3|TRBD2|.|TRBV28|17
TGTGCCACCAGTCCCGGGACTAGCGGCCCTAGCACAGATACGCAGTATTTT
CATSPGTSGPSTDTQYF
>TRBJ2-7|TRBD2|.|TRBV7-2|15
TGTGCCAGCAGCCCCTCCGGAGGCGGGAGGTACGAGCAGTACTTC
CASSPSGGGRYEQYF
>TRBJ1-1|TRBD1|.|TRBV6-1|16
TGTGCCAGCAGTGAATTCCGGGACAGCAGGAACACTGAAGCTTTCTTT
CASSEFRDSRNTEAFF
>TRBJ2-1|TRBD1|.|TRBV6-2/TRBV6-3|13
TGTGCCAGCAGTTACTCCTGGGGACAGGAGCAGTTCTTC
CASSYSWGQEQFF
>TRBJ2-1|TRBD2|once|TRBV5-1|15
TGCGCCAGCAGCTTGGGGACTAGCGGGGGGAAGGAGCAGTTCTTC
CASSLGTSGGKEQFF
>TRBJ2-1|TRBD2|.|TRBV15|13
TGTGCCACCAGCCCTGGGGGGGGCAATGAGCAGTTCTTC
CATSPGGGNEQFF
>TRBJ2-3|.|.|TRBV6-5|15
TGTGCCAGCAGTTACAGGGGCTCTGCCCCAGATACGCAGTATTTT
CASSYRGSAPDTQYF
>TRBJ1-2|.|medium-sized|TRBV7-9|13
TGTGCCAGCAGCCAAGGTCAAGCGAATGGCTACACCTTC
CASSQGQANGYTF
>TRBJ2-7|.|medium-sized|TRBV28|13
TGTGCCAGCAGTTTCGCGGGAAACTACGAGCAGTACTTC
CASSFAGNYEQYF
>TRBJ2-5|TRBD1|.|TRBV6-5|15
TGTGCCAGCATAGGGACAGGAATAATTCGAGAGACCCAGTACTTC
CASIGTGIIRETQYF
>TRBJ2-7|.|.|TRBV3-1/TRBV3-2|14
TGTGCCAGCAGCCGCGCACGGGAGCTGCACGAGCAGTACTTC
CASSRARELHEQYF
>TRBJ1-6|TRBD1|.|TRBV5-6|15
TGTGCCAGCAGCTTGTCTGCAGGGGGCAATTCACCCCTCCACTTT
CASSLSAGGNSPLHF
>TRBJ1-5|TRBD1|.|TRBV15|15
TGTGCCACCAGCGGTGACAGGGAAGGATATCAGCCCCAGCATTTT
CATSGDREGYQPQHF
>TRBJ1-2|TRBD1|.|TRBV6-5|14
TGTGCCAGCAGGATTCCTGGGACAGCCTATGGCTACACCTTC
CASRIPGTAYGYTF
>TRBJ1-1|.|.|TRBV27|10
TGTGCCAGCAGTTCCCCTCTAGCTTTCTTT
CASSSPLAFF
>TRBJ1-4|.|.|TRBV19|14
TGTGCCAGTAGTATGGCCAGGGAGGGAGAAAAACTGTTTTTT
CASSMAREGEKLFF
>TRBJ2-1|.|.|TRBV29-1|10
TGCAGCGCTGGGCAGGGATATCCGTTCTTC
CSAGQGYPFF
>TRBJ2-4|.|.|TRBV4-3|14
TGCGCCAGCAGCCCCGGGGTAGCCAAAAACATTCAGTACTTC
CASSPGVAKNIQYF
>TRBJ1-6|.|.|TRBV2|15
TGTGCCAGCCGCCCGCCGACAGGTGCGAATTCACCCCTCCACTTT
CASRPPTGANSPLHF
>TRBJ2-3|TRBD2|.|TRBV4-1|17
TGCGCCAGCAGCCAACAAAAGCGGGAGGACCGCACCTATACGCAGTATTTT
CASSQQKREDRTYTQYF
>TRBJ1-4|TRBD1|.|TRBV5-1|15
TGCGCCAGCAGCACTGGACAGGGGGCTTCGGAAAAACTGTTTTTT
CASSTGQGASEKLFF
>TRBJ1-2|.|once|TRBV4-1|15
TGCGCCAGCAGCCAAGATGGCGACCTTAGCCGGGGCTACACCTTC
CASSQDGDLSRGYTF
>TRBJ1-5|.|many|TRBV15|16
TGTGCCACCAGCTTAAACCCGGGACAACCGAATCAGCCCCAGCATTTT
CATSLNPGQPNQPQHF
>TRBJ2-1|.|.|TRBV27|14
TGTGCCAGCAGTTTATTCAGGGATCACAATGAGCAGTTCTTC
CASSLFRDHNEQFF
>TRBJ1-4|.|.|TRBV5-4|15
TGTGCCAGCAGCTTGGGGAGGGACCGCGGGGAAAAACTGTTTTTT
CASSLGRDRGEKLFF
>TRBJ2-7|TRBD2|.|TRBV7-2|15
TGTGCCAGCAGCTTAGCTGGCGGGGGGGACTACGAGCAGTACTTC
CASSLAGGGDYEQYF
>TRBJ2-7|TRBD2|.|TRBV27|13
TGTGCCAGCAGACTAGCGGGCACCTACGAGCAGTACTTC
CASRLAGTYEQYF
>TRBJ2-7|TRBD2|.|TRBV4-2|16
TGTGCCAGCAGCCAAGCACGCGGGGGAAGCTCCTACGAGCAGTACTTC
CASSQARGGSSYEQYF
>TRBJ1-1|TRBD1|.|TRBV18|14
TGTGCCAGCTCCCGCGACAGGGGGTTCCTTGAAGCTTTCTTT
CASSRDRGFLEAFF
>TRBJ2-1|.|.|TRBV5-1|15
TGCGCCAGCAGCCTTGCACGCGAATCCTACAATGAGCAGTTCTTC
CASSLARESYNEQFF
>TRBJ2-5|TRBD2|.|TRBV7-7|16
TGTGCCAGCAGCACTCGACTAGCGGGGAGGGCGGAGACCCAGTACTTC
CASSTRLAGRAETQYF
>TRBJ2-7|.|.|TRBV21-1|19
TGTGCCAGCAGCAACCGGGACAGCCGATCGGGCTCCCACGTTTACGAGCAGTACTTC
CASSNRDSRSGSHVYEQYF